This is a list of T cell receptor beta chains from one sample in a study of OX40 agonist ivuxolimab in advanced cancers. Sequenced by immunoSEQ multiplex PCR; TCRdb stores in-frame clones only, minus some. Of about 46,000 clones in the sample, 88% were seen once. Sequences were derived from CD4+ or CD8+ T cells sorted from blood, sampled in a trial of the OX40 agonist ivuxolimab. All receptors come from an adult with an advanced solid tumor such as melanoma, head and neck, liver or kidney cancer. Each CDR3 is given with its conserved first and last residue. The order of the fields is D gene, J gene, V gene, clone size, CDR3 DNA, CDR3 protein. D genes are given only for firm matches. Expanded clones get a size class; other rows say once, few or many, or leave the size out.

TRBD2	TRBJ2-5	TRBV5-1	NA	TGCGCCAGCAGGCCGACTAGCGGGGGAGAGACCCAGTACTTC	CASRPTSGGETQYF
TRBD1	TRBJ1-5	TRBV28	NA	TGTGCCAGCAGTTCGGACAGGGTAGTCCAGCCCCAGCATTTT	CASSSDRVVQPQHF
NA	TRBJ2-1	TRBV6-4	NA	TGTGCCAGCAGGTACCCCCCTGCCTGTGAGCAGTTCTTC	CASRYPPACEQFF
TRBD1	TRBJ1-1	TRBV5-1	NA	TGCGCCAGCAGTTACGGACAGGGGCCGGGGAACACTGAAGCTTTCTTT	CASSYGQGPGNTEAFF
TRBD1	TRBJ2-7	TRBV11-3	NA	TGTGCCAGCAGTTCCGGGACAGGACTGTACGAGCAGTACTTC	CASSSGTGLYEQYF
NA	TRBJ2-2	TRBV7-3	NA	TGTGCCAGCAGCATAAACGGTCCGGGGGAGCTGTTTTTT	CASSINGPGELFF
NA	TRBJ1-3	TRBV19	many	TGTGCCAGTCTTGCAGGTAGCTCTGGAAACACCATATATTTT	CASLAGSSGNTIYF
TRBD1	TRBJ2-3	TRBV5-8	NA	TGTGCCAGCAGCCTGGACAGGGGCTCGCTCACAGATACGCAGTATTTT	CASSLDRGSLTDTQYF
NA	TRBJ2-3	TRBV12-5	NA	TGTGCTAGTGGCACACTAGGGGGGGCAGATACGCAGTATTTT	CASGTLGGADTQYF
NA	TRBJ1-1	TRBV7-9	NA	TGTGCCAGCAGCTTATCCCGGGGAGCTTTCTTT	CASSLSRGAFF
NA	TRBJ2-3	TRBV27	NA	TGTGCCAGCATAAGGACTAACCGCACAGATACGCAGTATTTT	CASIRTNRTDTQYF
TRBD1	TRBJ1-2	TRBV7-9	NA	TGTGCCAGCAGCTTAGGGGCAGGGGGCTATGGCTACACCTTC	CASSLGAGGYGYTF
NA	TRBJ1-2	TRBV30	NA	TGTGCCTGGCGGCTGGGTTCCGGGGCCCATGGCTACACCTTC	CAWRLGSGAHGYTF
TRBD2	TRBJ2-1	TRBV19	NA	TGTGCCAGTAGTATATTGCCTAGCGGGAGTTCGTTCAGCGATGAGCAGTTCTTC	CASSILPSGSSFSDEQFF
TRBD1	TRBJ2-7	TRBV10-3	NA	TGTGCCATCAGTGAGGCCCGGACAGGGACAGGGGAGCAGTACTTC	CAISEARTGTGEQYF
NA	TRBJ2-7	TRBV5-6	NA	TGTGCCAGCAGCCTAAGGGACGATTCCTACGAGCAGTACTTC	CASSLRDDSYEQYF
NA	TRBJ2-2	TRBV5-1	NA	TGCGCCAGCAGTTTGGACGGATCCACGAACACCGGGGAGCTGTTTTTT	CASSLDGSTNTGELFF
NA	TRBJ1-3	TRBV7-6	NA	TGTGCCAGCAGCTCCTGGGCAGGGGCCGGTGGAAACACCATATATTTT	CASSSWAGAGGNTIYF
NA	TRBJ1-1	TRBV5-1	NA	TGCGCCAGCAGCTTTGGACTGGGCACTGAAGCTTTCTTT	CASSFGLGTEAFF
TRBD2	TRBJ2-1	TRBV5-1	few	TGCGCCAGCAGCTTGGCGAGCGGGGTGTACAATGAGCAGTTCTTC	CASSLASGVYNEQFF
TRBD1	TRBJ2-2	TRBV11-1	NA	TGTGCCACAGGACAGGGTAGGAACACCGGGGAGCTGTTTTTT	CATGQGRNTGELFF
NA	TRBJ1-2	TRBV18	NA	TGTGCCAGTTCACCTCTAGGATATGGCTACACCTTC	CASSPLGYGYTF
NA	TRBJ2-7	TRBV30	NA	TGTGCCTGGAGGGAAGAAAGTTCGGCCTACGAGCAGTACTTC	CAWREESSAYEQYF
NA	TRBJ1-1	TRBV7-6	NA	TGTGCCAGCAGCTTTAGCGACGGGAACACTGAAGCTTTCTTT	CASSFSDGNTEAFF
TRBD1	TRBJ2-1	TRBV5-1	NA	TGCGCCAGCAGCTTCACAGGGGGCCCCTACAATGAGCAGTTCTTC	CASSFTGGPYNEQFF
NA	TRBJ1-2	TRBV2	NA	TGTGCCAGCAGTGGGGACAAGGCTAACTATGGCTACACCTTC	CASSGDKANYGYTF
NA	TRBJ1-1	TRBV9	NA	TGTGCCAGTGAGAACAGGGCAATCACTGAAGCTTTCTTT	CASENRAITEAFF